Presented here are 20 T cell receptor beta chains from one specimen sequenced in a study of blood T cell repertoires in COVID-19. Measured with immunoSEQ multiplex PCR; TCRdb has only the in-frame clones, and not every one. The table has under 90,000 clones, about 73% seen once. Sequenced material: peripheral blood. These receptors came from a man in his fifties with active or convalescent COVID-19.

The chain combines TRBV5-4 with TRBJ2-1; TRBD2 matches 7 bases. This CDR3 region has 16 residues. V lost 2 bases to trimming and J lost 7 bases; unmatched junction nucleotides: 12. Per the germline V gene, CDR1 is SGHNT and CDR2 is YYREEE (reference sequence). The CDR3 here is CASSFGGGTVRNEQFF. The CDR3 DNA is TGTGCCAGCAGCTTTGGGGGGGGGACTGTGAGGAATGAGCAGTTCTTC.

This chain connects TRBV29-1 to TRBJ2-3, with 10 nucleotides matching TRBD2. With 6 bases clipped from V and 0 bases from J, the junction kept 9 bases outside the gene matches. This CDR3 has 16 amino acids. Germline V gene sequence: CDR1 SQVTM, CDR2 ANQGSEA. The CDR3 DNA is TGCAGCGTGGACCCTAGCGGGGGCACTAGCACAGATACGCAGTATTTT. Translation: CSVDPSGGTSTDTQYF.

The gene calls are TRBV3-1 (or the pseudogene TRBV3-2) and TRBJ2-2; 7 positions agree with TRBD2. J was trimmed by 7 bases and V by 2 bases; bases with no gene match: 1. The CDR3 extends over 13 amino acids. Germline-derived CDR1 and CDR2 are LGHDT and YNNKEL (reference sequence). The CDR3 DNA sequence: TGTGCCAGCAGCCAAACTAGCGTCGGGGAGCTGTTTTTT. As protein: CASSQTSVGELFF.

CDR3 in DNA: TGTGCCAGTAGTATTGCAGCGGACTACCAAGAGACCCAGTACTTC. Its protein is CASSIAADYQETQYF. This sequence joins TRBV19 and TRBJ2-5, with D possibly matching TRBD2 (5 bases). Germline CDR1 reads LNHDA; CDR2 reads SQIVND (reference sequence). V dropped 3 bases and J dropped 0 bases, with 11 bases sitting between them. The CDR3 runs to 15 residues.

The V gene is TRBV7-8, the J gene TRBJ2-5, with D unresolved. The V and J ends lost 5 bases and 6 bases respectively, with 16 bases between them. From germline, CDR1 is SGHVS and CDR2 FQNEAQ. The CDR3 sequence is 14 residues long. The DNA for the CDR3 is TGTGCCAGCAGCCTATATTCCCCTCAGAAGACCCAGTACTTC. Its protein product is CASSLYSPQKTQYF.

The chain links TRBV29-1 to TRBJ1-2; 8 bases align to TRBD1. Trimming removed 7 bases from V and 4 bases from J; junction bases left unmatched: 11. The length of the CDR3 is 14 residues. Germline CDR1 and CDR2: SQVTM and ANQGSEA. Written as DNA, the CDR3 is TGCAGCGCTGAGGGGGGACAGGACCTCTATGGCTACACCTTC. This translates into CSAEGGQDLYGYTF.

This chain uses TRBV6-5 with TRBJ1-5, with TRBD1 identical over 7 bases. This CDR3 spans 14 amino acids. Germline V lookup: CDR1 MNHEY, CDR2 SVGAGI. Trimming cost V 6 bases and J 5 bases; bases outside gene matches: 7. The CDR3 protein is CASSPGTADQPQHF. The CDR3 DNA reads TGTGCCAGCAGCCCCGGGACAGCCGATCAGCCCCAGCATTTT.

The CDR3 DNA reads as TGTGCCGCCAGGGCCGGGACTAGCGGGAACACCGGGGAGCTGTTTTTT. As protein: CAARAGTSGNTGELFF. The chain has TRBV19 and TRBJ2-2; the match to TRBD2 covers 11 bases. After removal of 11 bases from V and 1 base from J, the junction contained 9 bases not matched to a gene. CDR1 and CDR2 (germline): LNHDA, SQIVND (reference sequence). There are 16 residues in the CDR3. Drawing the rest from reference TRBV19 and TRBJ2-2, the complete variable domain is DGGITQSPKYLFRKEGQNVTLSCEQNLNHDAMYWYRQDPGQGLRLIYYSQIVNDFQKGDIAEGYSVSREKKESFPLTVTSAQKNPTAFYLCAARAGTSGNTGELFFGEGSRLTVL.

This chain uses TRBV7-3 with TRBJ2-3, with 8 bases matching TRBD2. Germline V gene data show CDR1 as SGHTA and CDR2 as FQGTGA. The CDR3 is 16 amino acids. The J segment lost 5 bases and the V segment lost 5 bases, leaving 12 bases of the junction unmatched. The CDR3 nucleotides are TGTGCCAGCAGCCACCCCGGGGGGGCTCGAGGAGATACGCAGTATTTT. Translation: CASSHPGGARGDTQYF.

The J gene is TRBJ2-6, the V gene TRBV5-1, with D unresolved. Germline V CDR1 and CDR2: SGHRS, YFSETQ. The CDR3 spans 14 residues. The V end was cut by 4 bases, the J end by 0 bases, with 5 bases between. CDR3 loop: CASSPNSGANVLTF. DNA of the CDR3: TGCGCCAGCAGCCCCAACTCTGGGGCCAACGTCCTGACTTTC.

CDR3 in DNA: TGTGCCAGCAGCCAAGCAAAGATACAGGGTCTCCCTAACTATGGCTACACCTTC. Translation: CASSQAKIQGLPNYGYTF. This chain links TRBV14 with TRBJ1-2, with D perhaps TRBD1 (6 bases). V was shortened by 1 base and J by 0 bases, with 18 bases between the two germline ends. The CDR3 is made up of 18 amino acids. Germline CDR1 SGHDN, CDR2 FVKESK.

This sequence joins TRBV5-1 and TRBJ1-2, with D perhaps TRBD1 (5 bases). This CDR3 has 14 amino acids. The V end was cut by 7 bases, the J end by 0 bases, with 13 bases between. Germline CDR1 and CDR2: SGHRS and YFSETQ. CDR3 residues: CASQLGGANYGYTF. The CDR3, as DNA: TGCGCCAGCCAATTGGGGGGAGCTAACTATGGCTACACCTTC.

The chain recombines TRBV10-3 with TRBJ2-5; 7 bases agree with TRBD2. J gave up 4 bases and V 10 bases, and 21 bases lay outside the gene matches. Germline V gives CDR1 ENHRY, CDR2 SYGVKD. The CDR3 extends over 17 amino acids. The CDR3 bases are TGTGCCAGTAACGATGGAATACGGGGGGATCCCCGAGAGACCCAGTACTTC. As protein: CASNDGIRGDPRETQYF.

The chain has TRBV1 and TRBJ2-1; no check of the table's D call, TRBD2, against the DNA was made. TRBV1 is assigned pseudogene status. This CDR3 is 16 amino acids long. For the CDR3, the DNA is TGCACCAGCAGCCAACCTGCGGGGGGCTTATACAATGAGCAGTTCTTC. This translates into CTSSQPAGGLYNEQFF.

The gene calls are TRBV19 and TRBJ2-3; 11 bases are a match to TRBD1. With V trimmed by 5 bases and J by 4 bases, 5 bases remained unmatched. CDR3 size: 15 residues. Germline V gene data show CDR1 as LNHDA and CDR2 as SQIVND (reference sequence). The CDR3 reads CASSVRDRGSDTQYF. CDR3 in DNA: TGTGCCAGTAGTGTCCGGGACAGGGGGTCAGATACGCAGTATTTT.

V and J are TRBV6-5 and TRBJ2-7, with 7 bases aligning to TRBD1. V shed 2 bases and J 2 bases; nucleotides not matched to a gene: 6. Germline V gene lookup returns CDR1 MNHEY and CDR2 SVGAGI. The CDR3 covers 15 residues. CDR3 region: CASSYERGPPYEQYF. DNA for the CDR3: TGTGCCAGCAGTTACGAGAGGGGGCCCCCCTACGAGCAGTACTTC.

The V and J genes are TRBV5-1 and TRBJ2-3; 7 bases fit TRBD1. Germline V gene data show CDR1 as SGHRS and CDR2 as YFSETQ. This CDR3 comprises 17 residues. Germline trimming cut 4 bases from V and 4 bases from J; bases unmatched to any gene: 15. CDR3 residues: CASSLYPRQGGSDTQYF. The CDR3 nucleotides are TGCGCCAGCAGCCTGTACCCCCGACAGGGTGGATCAGATACGCAGTATTTT.

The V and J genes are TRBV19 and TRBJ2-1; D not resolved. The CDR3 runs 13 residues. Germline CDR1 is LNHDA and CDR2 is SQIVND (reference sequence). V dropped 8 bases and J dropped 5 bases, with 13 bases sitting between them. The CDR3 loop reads CASSTEPHNEQFF. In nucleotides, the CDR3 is TGTGCCAGTTCCACCGAGCCTCACAATGAGCAGTTCTTC. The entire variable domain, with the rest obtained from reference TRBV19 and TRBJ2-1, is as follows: DGGITQSPKYLFRKEGQNVTLSCEQNLNHDAMYWYRQDPGQGLRLIYYSQIVNDFQKGDIAEGYSVSREKKESFPLTVTSAQKNPTAFYLCASSTEPHNEQFFGPGTRLTVL.

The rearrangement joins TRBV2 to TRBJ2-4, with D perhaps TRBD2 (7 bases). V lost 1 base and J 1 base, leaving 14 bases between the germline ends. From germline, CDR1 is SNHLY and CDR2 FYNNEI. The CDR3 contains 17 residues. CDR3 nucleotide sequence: TGTGCCAGCAGTGAAGTCGCGGGGGCAGGGGCCAAAAACATTCAGTACTTC. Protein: CASSEVAGAGAKNIQYF.

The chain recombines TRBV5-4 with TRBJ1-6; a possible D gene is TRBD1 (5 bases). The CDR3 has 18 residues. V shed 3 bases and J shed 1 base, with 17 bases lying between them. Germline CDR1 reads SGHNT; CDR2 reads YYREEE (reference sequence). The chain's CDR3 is CASSSWGGRGSYNSPLHF. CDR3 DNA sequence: TGTGCCAGCAGCTCCTGGGGCGGCCGTGGGTCCTATAATTCACCCCTCCACTTT.